This TCR beta chain was found in a study of blood T cell repertoires in COVID-19 (TCRdb year 2020). A note on the overall study: Samples covering the acute and convalescent phases of COVID-19 were provided by collaborators in the United States, Italy and Spain. The material from the prospective study consisted of cDNA or gDNA derived from T cells, B-cell-depleted T cells, or PBMCs. The dataset comprised deeply sampled blood TCRbeta repertoires from subjects exposed to, actively infected with, or recovered from COVID-19. The repertoires were released in a freely available public database meant as a resource for research on the immune response to SARS-CoV-2. The samples were drawn from two sources: the first 160 participants of the ongoing ImmuneRACE study, and 1,000 to 1,500 subjects contributed by 6 global collaborators. A de-identified subject ID, COVID-19 status, age in years and sex were almost always included in the sample metadata. Where available, HLA class I and class II types were obtained from metadata supplied by the sample provider rather than from assay-based typing.

This clone has just one count. It has no known antigen specificity. Base qualities are missing; no much larger clone stands one base away. What the research found in general, with its limitations: Clinical and demographic metadata were provided uncurated, with the amount varying by source and participant.

Whole blood was collected in K2EDTA tubes by collaborating institutions according to the institutions' own protocols. For TCRbeta analysis, collaborator samples were shipped as frozen whole blood, as isolated PBMCs, or as DNA extracted from either sample type. CDR3 length: 17 amino acids, cysteine to phenylalanine. Solely the CDR3 DNA is kept, with 51 bases framed from the first base. The immunoSEQ Assay, a bias-controlled multiplex PCR, was used to amplify TCRbeta CDR3 regions from genomic DNA. Per the original workflow: The number of nucleated cells in each sample was estimated from the amplification of reference gene primers within the assay. To quantify the absolute abundance of each unique TCRbeta CDR3 rearrangement, sequence reads were collapsed and filtered. For each sample, productive Simpson clonality was calculated as the square root of Simpson's diversity index over productive rearrangements. Imported from immuneACCESS, the table was reduced by TCRdb to in-frame sequences with V and J called. These copies leave out some clones; in studies compared against another copy, an unresolved V gene accounts for under half, and the cause of the remainder is not known. V, J and clone size reflect that table, while D and trimming were determined from the DNA. Present in this sample are around 51,000 clones, roughly 86% of which were seen just once. The leading ten clones occupy around 4% of the sample.

The V and J genes are TRBV1 and TRBJ2-7; the DNA was not used to check the table's D call, TRBD1. TRBV1 is listed as a pseudogene. Source material: peripheral blood. This receptor was identified in an elderly man with active COVID-19. The CDR3 region: CTSSQDLLGQRFCEQYF. The DNA sequence is given as TGCACCAGCAGCCAAGATCTACTAGGACAGCGATTCTGCGAGCAGTACTTC.